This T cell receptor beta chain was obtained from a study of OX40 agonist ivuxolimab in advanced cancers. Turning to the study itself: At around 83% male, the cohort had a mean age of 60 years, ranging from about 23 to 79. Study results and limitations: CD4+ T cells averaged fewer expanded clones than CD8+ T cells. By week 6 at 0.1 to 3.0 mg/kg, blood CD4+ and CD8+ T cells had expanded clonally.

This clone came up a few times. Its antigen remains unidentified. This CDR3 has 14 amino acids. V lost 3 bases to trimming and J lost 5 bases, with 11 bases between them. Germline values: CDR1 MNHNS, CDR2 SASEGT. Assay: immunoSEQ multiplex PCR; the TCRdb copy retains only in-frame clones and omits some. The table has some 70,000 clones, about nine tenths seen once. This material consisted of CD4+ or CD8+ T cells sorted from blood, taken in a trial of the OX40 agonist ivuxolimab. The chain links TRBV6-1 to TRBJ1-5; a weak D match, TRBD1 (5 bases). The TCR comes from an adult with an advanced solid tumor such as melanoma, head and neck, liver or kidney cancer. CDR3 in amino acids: CASSEQGKDQPQHF. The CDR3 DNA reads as TGTGCCAGCAGTGAGCAGGGTAAGGATCAGCCCCAGCATTTT.